Sequencing of this T cell receptor beta chain was carried out in a study of ipilimumab plus nivolumab after autologous stem cell transplantation. Study results and caveats: Per the authors, repertoire, Treg and microbiota data justify further study.

Libraries were prepared by immunoSEQ multiplex PCR; TCRdb keeps only in-frame clonotypes and omits some of them. The sample gives more than 20,000 clones, just over 75% of which show up once; around 20% is in the top ten. There are many counts of this clone. Its target is unknown. Starting 14 to 28 days after autologous transplant, ipilimumab 1 mg/kg was given. Through week 26, nivolumab 3 mg/kg IV was given weeks 1, 4, 7, 10, then biweekly. Germline values: CDR1 SNHLY, CDR2 FYNNEI. CDR3 length: 13 amino acids. V gave up 3 bases and J gave up 0 bases, with 5 bases separating them. This rearrangement joins TRBV2 to TRBJ1-2; D unclear. The receptor comes from a male donor with diffuse large B-cell lymphoma. The input for sequencing was PBMCs, taken in a trial of ipilimumab plus nivolumab as post-transplant consolidation. CDR3 region: CASSDDPNYGYTF. CDR3 nucleotides: TGTGCCAGCAGTGACGACCCTAACTATGGCTACACCTTC.